This T cell receptor (beta chain) comes out of a study of blood T cells in healthy people across ages. Findings and limits, study-wide: Changes seen in expanded clonotypes were possibly confounded by donor CMV status left unknown.

This clonotype has only a few counts. The antigen is not known. Next came a second PCR, run for roughly 6 to 11 cycles, which used a sample-barcoded 5' primer along with a J-beta primer mix. TCRdb re-derived calls from the 5' RACE reads in MiXCR, one entry per CDR3 protein. The sample includes about 1.6 million distinct CDR3 sequences, 30% to 35% of them seen just once. The V and J ends lost 3 bases and 0 bases, in that order; junction bases with no gene match: 4. CDR1 is SGHRS, CDR2 YFSETQ, per germline. This CDR3 spans 16 amino acids. V is TRBV5-1 and J is TRBJ2-7, with 12 bases fitting TRBD2. Sequenced: blood. The sequence derives from a woman aged 25-40 years in good health. CDR3: CASSYLAGGSSYEQYF. Here the CDR3 DNA reads TGCGCCAGCAGCTACCTAGCGGGGGGGTCCTCCTACGAGCAGTACTTC.